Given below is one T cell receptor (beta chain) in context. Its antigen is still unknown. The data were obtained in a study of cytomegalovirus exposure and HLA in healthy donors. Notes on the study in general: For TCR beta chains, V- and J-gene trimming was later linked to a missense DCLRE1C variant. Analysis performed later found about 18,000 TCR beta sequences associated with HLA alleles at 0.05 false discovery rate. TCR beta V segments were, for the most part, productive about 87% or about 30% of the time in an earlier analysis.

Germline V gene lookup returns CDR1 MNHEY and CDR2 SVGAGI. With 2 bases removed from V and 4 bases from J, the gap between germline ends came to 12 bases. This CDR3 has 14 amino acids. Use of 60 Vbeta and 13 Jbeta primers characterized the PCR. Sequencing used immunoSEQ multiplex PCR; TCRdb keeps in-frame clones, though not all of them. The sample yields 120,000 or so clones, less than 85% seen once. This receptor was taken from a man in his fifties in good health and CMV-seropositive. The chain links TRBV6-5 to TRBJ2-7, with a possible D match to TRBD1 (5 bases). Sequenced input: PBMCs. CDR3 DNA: TGTGCCAGCAGTTACACAGGCCCCCCTTACGAGCAGTACTTC. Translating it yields CASSYTGPPYEQYF.